One and the same sample provided the 12 T cell receptor beta chains below, sequenced in a study of long-term antiretroviral therapy in people with HIV. Researchers ran immunoSEQ v3.0 at survey level. The repertoire was sequenced with immunoSEQ multiplex PCR; TCRdb's copy has only in-frame clones and lacks some. The sample has about 19,000 clones; about 91% are singletons. This specimen was unsorted PBMCs, taken 2.1 years after starting antiretroviral therapy. These TCRs come from a man aged 18 to 30 with HIV.

V is TRBV6-6 and J is TRBJ2-4; no clear D gene. Germline loops: CDR1 MNHNY, CDR2 SVGAGI (reference sequence). V lost 0 bases and J lost 9, with 15 bases in between. This CDR3 is built from 15 residues. The CDR3 sequence: CASSYSSGVKAIQYF. For the CDR3, the DNA is TGTGCCAGCAGTTACTCGTCTGGAGTCAAGGCCATTCAGTACTTC.

The genes are TRBV11-1 and TRBJ2-7; no firm D call. CDR3 length: 12 amino acids. V lost 2 bases and J lost 0, with 2 bases in between. The germline V gene encodes CDR1 SGHAT and CDR2 FQDESV (reference sequence). The CDR3 sequence: CASSLSSYEQYF. The CDR3 nucleotides are TGTGCCAGCAGCTTAAGCTCCTACGAGCAGTACTTC.

This clone has a single count. The V and J genes are TRBV29-1 and TRBJ1-5; 9 nucleotides agree with TRBD1. Per the germline V gene, CDR1 is SQVTM and CDR2 is ANQGSEA. J was trimmed by 5 bases and V by 1 base; bases with no gene match: 9. This CDR3 has 16 amino acids. CDR3 protein: CSVEVAGTGRHQPQHF. The DNA of the CDR3 is TGCAGCGTTGAAGTCGCCGGGACAGGGCGACATCAGCCCCAGCATTTT.

The sample holds one count of this clone. The junction and the germline gene differ at one end; a read error may be behind it. Other DNA sequences in the sample encode the same CDR3. The gene calls are TRBV18 and TRBJ2-6; possibly TRBD1 or TRBD2 for D (5 bases each). CDR3 size: 19 residues. Per the germline V gene, CDR1 is KGHSH and CDR2 is LQKENI. The CDR3 sequence: CASSPVRTDSGSGANVLTF. In DNA form, the CDR3 reads TGTGCCAGCTCACCTGTTAGGACGGACTCAGGCTCTGGGGCCAATGTCCTGACTTTC.

The J gene is TRBJ1-1, the V gene TRBV11-2; no reliable D call. Germline V gene lookup returns CDR1 SGHAT and CDR2 FQNNGV. This CDR3 is 12 amino acids long. Trimming took 6 bases from V and 2 from J, leaving 7 bases between them. DNA for the CDR3: TGTGCCAGCAGGGGAGGTAACACTGAAGCTTTCTTT. Amino acids: CASRGGNTEAFF.

The chain links TRBV4-3 to TRBJ2-7; D possibly matches TRBD1 or TRBD2 (5 bases each). Germline lookup yields CDR1 LGHNA and CDR2 YSLEER. V lost 0 bases and J 4 bases, leaving 13 bases between the germline ends. CDR3 length: 15 amino acids. DNA for the CDR3: TGCGCCAGCAGCCAAGATGTGGGACGGAGATACGAGCAGTACTTC. Protein sequence: CASSQDVGRRYEQYF.

The chain recombines TRBV4-2 with TRBJ1-2, with 8 bases fitting TRBD1. The CDR3 loop spans 16 amino acids. With 0 bases clipped from V and 2 bases from J, the junction kept 5 bases outside the gene matches. Looked up from germline, CDR1 is LGHNA and CDR2 is YNFKEQ. This CDR3 reads CASSQERRTGNYGYTF. In nucleotides, the CDR3 is TGTGCCAGCAGCCAAGAGCGGCGGACAGGGAACTATGGCTACACCTTC.

V and J are TRBV2 and TRBJ1-1; maybe TRBD1 (6 bases). CDR1 is SNHLY, CDR2 FYNNEI, per germline. CDR3 length: 14 residues. V was shortened by 8 bases and J by 7 bases, with 20 bases between the two germline ends. The CDR3 spells CASWGPKGFNEAFF. CDR3 sequence (DNA): TGTGCCAGCTGGGGGCCTAAGGGGTTCAATGAAGCTTTCTTT.

The rearrangement links TRBV6-1 to TRBJ1-5; TRBD1 is a possible D gene (6 bases). Germline V gene sequence: CDR1 MNHNS, CDR2 SASEGT. This CDR3 has 14 residues. V dropped 7 bases and J dropped 0 bases, with 10 bases sitting between them. Here the CDR3 reads CASTQGFSNQPQHF. The CDR3 DNA follows: TGTGCCAGCACACAGGGCTTTAGCAATCAGCCCCAGCATTTT.

The V gene is TRBV4-3, the J gene TRBJ1-1; the D gene is possibly TRBD1 (6 bases). The CDR3 consists of 16 residues. V dropped 0 bases and J dropped 5 bases, with 16 bases sitting between them. Germline CDR1 and CDR2: LGHNA and YSLEER. CDR3 bases: TGCGCCAGCAGCCAAGATAGGGCAGGGGAAGGGACTGAAGCTTTCTTT. Residues: CASSQDRAGEGTEAFF.

This clone was counted only a few times. V usage is TRBV5-4 and J usage is TRBJ2-7; D is perhaps TRBD1 (6 bases). The germline V gene encodes CDR1 SGHNT and CDR2 YYREEE (reference sequence). V lost 2 bases and J 4 bases, leaving 13 bases between the germline ends. The length of the CDR3 is 14 residues. CDR3 bases: TGTGCCAGCAGCTTAGGGGACATTCCTTACGAGCAGTACTTC. It translates to CASSLGDIPYEQYF.

The chain has TRBV9 and TRBJ2-5, with TRBD1 identical over 7 bases. V lost 10 bases and J lost 5; bases outside the gene matches: 11. Looked up from germline, CDR1 is SGDLS and CDR2 is YYNGEE. This CDR3 has 13 amino acids. The CDR3 DNA reads as TGTGCCGGCTCGACAGGGCCGGGGGAGACCCAGTACTTC. Translating it yields CAGSTGPGETQYF.